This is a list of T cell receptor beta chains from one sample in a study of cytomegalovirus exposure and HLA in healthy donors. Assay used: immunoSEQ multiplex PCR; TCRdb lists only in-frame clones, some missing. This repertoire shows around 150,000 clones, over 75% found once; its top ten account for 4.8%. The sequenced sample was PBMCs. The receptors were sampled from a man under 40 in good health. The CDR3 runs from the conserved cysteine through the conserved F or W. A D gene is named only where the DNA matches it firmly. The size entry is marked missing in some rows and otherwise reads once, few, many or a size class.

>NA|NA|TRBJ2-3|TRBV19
TGTGCCAGTAGGCAGGGGGCGACTAGCACAGATACACAGTATTTT
CASRQGATSTDTQYF
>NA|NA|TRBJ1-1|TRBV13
TGTGCCAGCAGCTTTGGCCCGGGGTTGGCTGAAGCTTTCTTT
CASSFGPGLAEAFF
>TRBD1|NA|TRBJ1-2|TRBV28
TGTGCCAGCAGTTTCGGAGGCACAGGGGGCTCTGGCTACACCTTC
CASSFGGTGGSGYTF
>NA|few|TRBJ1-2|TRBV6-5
TGTGCCAGCAGTTACTCCGACAGCTATGGCTACACCTTC
CASSYSDSYGYTF
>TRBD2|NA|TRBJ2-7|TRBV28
TGTGCCAGCAGTATTCCACTAGCGGGGCCACGGGAGCAGTACTTC
CASSIPLAGPREQYF
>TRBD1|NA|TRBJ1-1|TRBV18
TGTGCCAGCTCCCAGACAGGGCTGGGCACTGAAGCTTTCTTT
CASSQTGLGTEAFF
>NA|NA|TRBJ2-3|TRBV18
TGTGCCAGCTCACCACTGGCGGGAAGCGGCACAGATACGCAGTATTTT
CASSPLAGSGTDTQYF
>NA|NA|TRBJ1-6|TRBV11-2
TGTGCCAGCAGCATAACCGGGACATCTCCCAATTCACCCCTCCACTTT
CASSITGTSPNSPLHF
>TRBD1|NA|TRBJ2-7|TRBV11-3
TGTGCCAGCAGAGGACAGGGGACTTACGAGCAGTACTTC
CASRGQGTYEQYF
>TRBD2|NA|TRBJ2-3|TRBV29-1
TGCAGCGTTGTGCGGGGAGGGGGCACAGATACGCAGTATTTT
CSVVRGGGTDTQYF
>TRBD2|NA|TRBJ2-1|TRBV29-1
TGCAGCGTTGAAGATCCGCTGAGACTAGCGGCATACAATGAGCAGTTCTTC
CSVEDPLRLAAYNEQFF
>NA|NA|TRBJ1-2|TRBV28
TGTGCCAGCAGCCCTGACAGCCTTCATGGCTACACCTTC
CASSPDSLHGYTF
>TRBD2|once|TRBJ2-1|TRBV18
TGTGCCAGCTCACCACCGACTAGCGGGAGGCTTGAGCAGTTCTTC
CASSPPTSGRLEQFF
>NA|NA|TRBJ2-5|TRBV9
TGTGCCAGCAGCGTAGCCTTGGGCCCCCAGTACTTC
CASSVALGPQYF
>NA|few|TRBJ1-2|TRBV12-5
TGTGCTAGTGGTTTGGCCTACACAGGGTTGGAAGGCTACACCTTC
CASGLAYTGLEGYTF
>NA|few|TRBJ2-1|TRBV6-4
TGTGCCAGCAGTGACAGAGGACAGCCCTACAATGAGCAGTTCTTC
CASSDRGQPYNEQFF
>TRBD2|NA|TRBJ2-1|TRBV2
TGTGCCAGCAGTCCCATGACTAGCGGGAGCGGGAATGAGCAGTTCTTC
CASSPMTSGSGNEQFF
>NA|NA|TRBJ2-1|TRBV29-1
TGCAGCGTTGACCTTACTAGAAGCTCCTACAATGAGCAGTTCTTC
CSVDLTRSSYNEQFF
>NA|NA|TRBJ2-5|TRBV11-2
TGTGCCAGCAGCTCGAACAGGGCGCGGAAGACCCAGTACTTC
CASSSNRARKTQYF
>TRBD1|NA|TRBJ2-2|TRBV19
TGTGCCAGTATTAGAGGGGGGACAGGGCTCGCCGGGGAGCTGTTTTTT
CASIRGGTGLAGELFF
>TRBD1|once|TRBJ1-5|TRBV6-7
TGTGCCAGCAGTTACGGGACAGGGCCCAATCAGCCCCAGCATTTT
CASSYGTGPNQPQHF
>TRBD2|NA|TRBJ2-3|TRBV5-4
TGTGCCAGCAGCCACCTGGGCGGGAGTAAATCAGATACGCAGTATTTT
CASSHLGGSKSDTQYF
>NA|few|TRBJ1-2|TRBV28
TGTGCCAGCGGCCGGGGGAAATTCCGTGGCTACACCTTC
CASGRGKFRGYTF
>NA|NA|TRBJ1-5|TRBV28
TGTGCCAGCACCAATAGCAATCAGCCCCAGCATTTT
CASTNSNQPQHF
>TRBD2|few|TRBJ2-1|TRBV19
TGTGCCAGTAGTATTTTAGCGGGAGTATTCGATGAGCAGTTCTTC
CASSILAGVFDEQFF
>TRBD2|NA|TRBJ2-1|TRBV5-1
TGCGCCAGCTGCCCAGATGACGGGAGGAGGAATGAGCAGTTCTTC
CASCPDDGRRNEQFF
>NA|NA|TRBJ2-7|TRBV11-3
TGTGCCAGCAGTCTCGGGGGGCAGAACTACGAGCAGTACTTC
CASSLGGQNYEQYF
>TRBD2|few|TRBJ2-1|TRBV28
TGTGCCAGCAGTCTCACCCCGATAAGGACTAGCGGAAACTACAATGAGCAGTTCTTC
CASSLTPIRTSGNYNEQFF
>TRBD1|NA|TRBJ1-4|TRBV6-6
TGTGCCAGCAGTTACAGGGACAGGGGGCCGGCCGAAAAACTGTTTTTT
CASSYRDRGPAEKLFF
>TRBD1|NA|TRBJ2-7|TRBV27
TGTGCCAGCAGTGTGGGACAGGTCTCCTACGAGCAGTACTTC
CASSVGQVSYEQYF
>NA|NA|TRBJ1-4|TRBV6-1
TGTGCCAGCAGACGGGGGACTAATGAAAAACTGTTTTTT
CASRRGTNEKLFF
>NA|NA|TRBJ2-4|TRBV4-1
TGCGCCAGCAGCCAAGGTCTAGCGAGAACAGTAGCCAAAAACATTCAGTACTTC
CASSQGLARTVAKNIQYF
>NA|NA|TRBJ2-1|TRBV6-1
TGTGCCAGCCTCCGGGACTCCTACAATGAGCAGTTCTTC
CASLRDSYNEQFF
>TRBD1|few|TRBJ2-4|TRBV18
TGTGCCAGCTCGCCGCCAAACAGGGGGAAAAACATTCAGTACTTC
CASSPPNRGKNIQYF
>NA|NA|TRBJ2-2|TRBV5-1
TGCGCCAGCAGCTTGGGACAGGTGGCCGGGGAGCTGTTTTTT
CASSLGQVAGELFF
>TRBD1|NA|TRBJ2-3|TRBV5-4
TGTGCCAGCAGCTTGGACGCAGGGGGCGCAGATACGCAGTATTTT
CASSLDAGGADTQYF
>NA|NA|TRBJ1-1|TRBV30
TGTGCCTGGAGTGGGGGCACTGGTAGGGCTTTCTTT
CAWSGGTGRAFF
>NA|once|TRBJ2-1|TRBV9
TGTGCCAGCAGCACTCAGGAGGGGAATGAGCAGTTCTTC
CASSTQEGNEQFF
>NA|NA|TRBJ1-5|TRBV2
TGTGCCAGCACAACGTTCCTACGGTACAATCAGCCCCAGCATTTT
CASTTFLRYNQPQHF
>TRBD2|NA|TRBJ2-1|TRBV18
TGTGCCAGCTCACCATCCCTAGCGGGAGGGCCCGAAAATGAGCAGTTCTTC
CASSPSLAGGPENEQFF
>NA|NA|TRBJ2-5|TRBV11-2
TGTGCCAGCAGCTTAGATGAGGTTTCGAAGCAGTACTTC
CASSLDEVSKQYF
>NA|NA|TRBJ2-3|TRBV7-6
TGTGCCAGCAGCTTACGGGGGAGTCCTAGCACAGATACGCAGTATTTT
CASSLRGSPSTDTQYF
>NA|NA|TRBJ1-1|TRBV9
TGTGCCAGCAGCGTAGCCTTTGAGGGCTTGAACACTGAAGCTTTCTTT
CASSVAFEGLNTEAFF
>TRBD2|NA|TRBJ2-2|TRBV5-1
TGCGCCAGCAACTCGGCTGGACTAGCGAACACCGGGGAGCTGTTTTTT
CASNSAGLANTGELFF